The following is a T cell receptor (beta chain) sequence with its context. This may stem from a read error, because a much larger clone lies one nucleotide away. The CDR3 consists of 16 residues. The sample is drawn from a study of identical twins. TCRdb re-derived calls from the 5' RACE reads in MiXCR, one entry per CDR3 protein. The top ten clones hold roughly 3.2% of a sample with some 560,000 distinct CDR3 sequences, around a tenth of them seen once. These sequences were also reported in another study, on yellow fever vaccine responses in identical twins.

The chain employs TRBV12-3 or TRBV12-4 and TRBJ2-5; TRBD2 matches 9 bases. Material: PBMCs. This sequence was found in a woman aged 18 to 35 in good health. CDR3 residues: CAGSLFSGRGEETQYF. Written as DNA, the CDR3 is TGTGCCGGCAGTCTGTTTAGCGGGAGAGGGGAAGAGACCCAGTACTTC.